Each of the 19 T cell receptor beta chains below was sequenced from the same sample in a study of control samples from healthy donors and cancer patients. TCRdb's table, derived via immunoSEQ multiplex PCR, lists solely in-frame clones and lacks some. Among about 120,000 clones, about 94% were seen once, and the ten largest hold roughly 2.6%. The sample comprised blood. The receptor source for this set is a man younger than 45 in good health.

The chain combines TRBV27 with TRBJ1-1; D is unclear. Trimming removed 5 bases from V and 2 bases from J, with 12 bases in between. Germline V gene data show CDR1 as MNHEY and CDR2 as SMNVEV (reference sequence). CDR3 size: 14 residues. The CDR3 spells CASSTRAYNTEAFF. DNA of the CDR3: TGTGCCAGCAGTACTCGGGCCTATAACACTGAAGCTTTCTTT.

V usage is TRBV19 and J usage is TRBJ2-1; 15 bases fit TRBD2. The germline CDR1 and CDR2 sequences are LNHDA and SQIVND (reference sequence). The CDR3 runs 18 residues. V lost 7 bases, J lost 9 bases, and 16 bases stayed unmatched. The CDR3 DNA follows: TGTGCCAGTACCTCCTTGGGGCGAGGACTAGCGGGGGGGAGTGAGCAGTTCTTC. Translating gives CASTSLGRGLAGGSEQFF.

This chain connects TRBV9 to TRBJ2-1, with TRBD1 as a possible D gene (6 bases). In germline, CDR1 is SGDLS, CDR2 YYNGEE. This CDR3 has 12 residues. V lost 3 bases and J 10 bases, leaving 11 bases between the germline ends. The CDR3 spells CASSAIGTEQFF. For the CDR3, the DNA is TGTGCCAGCAGCGCTATCGGGACAGAGCAGTTCTTC.

This sequence joins TRBV3-1 (or the pseudogene TRBV3-2) and TRBJ2-4, with D tentatively TRBD1 (6 bases). Germline V gene lookup returns CDR1 LGHDT and CDR2 YNNKEL (reference sequence). The CDR3 is made up of 16 amino acids. The V gene lost 4 bases and the J gene lost 5 bases, with 18 bases spanning the gap. The CDR3 is CASSPVRPSGENIQYF. The CDR3 DNA reads TGTGCCAGCAGCCCAGTCAGGCCTTCAGGGGAAAACATTCAGTACTTC.

This chain joins TRBV4-1 and TRBJ2-3; D not certain. V lost 0 bases, J lost 4 bases, and 8 bases lay in between. CDR1 and CDR2 from the germline V gene are MGHRA and YSYEKL. CDR3 length: 14 residues. The CDR3 coding sequence is TGCGCCAGCAGCCAAGAAGGCGCGTCAGATACGCAGTATTTT. As protein: CASSQEGASDTQYF.

V usage is TRBV9 and J usage is TRBJ2-1; D could derive from TRBD1 or TRBD2 (5 bases each). The germline V gene encodes CDR1 SGDLS and CDR2 YYNGEE. Trimming took off 2 bases at V and 7 bases at J, with 10 bases between the two ends. CDR3 length equals 13 residues. CDR3: CASSVSWGNEQFF. CDR3 in DNA: TGTGCCAGCAGCGTCTCCTGGGGGAATGAGCAGTTCTTC.

The chain uses TRBV11-2 and TRBJ1-4, with 8 bases fitting TRBD1. Germline CDR1 reads SGHAT; CDR2 reads FQNNGV. This CDR3 comprises 15 residues. With 3 bases clipped from V and 6 bases from J, the junction kept 6 bases outside the gene matches. This CDR3 reads CASSFTRGPDEKLFF. Written as DNA, the CDR3 is TGTGCCAGCAGCTTCACCAGGGGGCCTGATGAAAAACTGTTTTTT.

The chain employs TRBV19 and TRBJ1-5; the D is unclear. Germline V gene lookup returns CDR1 LNHDA and CDR2 SQIVND (reference sequence). The CDR3 sequence is 14 residues long. The germline V and J ends were trimmed by 7 bases and 6 bases, with 16 bases remaining between them. CDR3 amino acids: CASIGWQAGQPQHF. In DNA, the CDR3 is TGTGCCAGTATTGGGTGGCAGGCAGGTCAGCCCCAGCATTTT.

V usage is TRBV7-2 and J usage is TRBJ1-1, with D maybe TRBD1 (6 bases). Germline loops: CDR1 SGHTA, CDR2 FQGNSA. The CDR3 contains 13 residues. V lost 5 bases to trimming and J lost 5 bases, with 12 bases between them. CDR3 nucleotide sequence: TGTGCCAGCAGCGTGCAGGGGTGGACTGAAGCTTTCTTT. It specifies CASSVQGWTEAFF.

The chain carries TRBV5-4 and TRBJ1-2; tentative D call: TRBD1 (6 bases). Trimming stripped 5 bases from V and 9 bases from J, with 14 bases between. Per germline, CDR1 SGHNT and CDR2 YYREEE (reference sequence). CDR3 length equals 12 residues. CDR3 in DNA: TGTGCCAGCAGTACGACAGGTCTAAGCTACACCTTC. Translated, it gives CASSTTGLSYTF.

The V gene is TRBV11-1, the J gene TRBJ2-2, with 9 bases lining up with TRBD1. This CDR3 is 15 amino acids long. V lost 5 bases to trimming and J lost 6 bases; unmatched junction nucleotides: 7. The germline V gene has CDR1 SGHAT and CDR2 FQDESV (reference sequence). The CDR3 DNA follows: TGTGCCAGCAGCGTGGGACAGGGAGTCTCCGGGGAGCTGTTTTTT. As protein: CASSVGQGVSGELFF. The full variable domain, in which reference TRBV11-1 and TRBJ2-2 provide the parts outside the CDR3, is EAEVAQSPRYKITEKSQAVAFWCDPISGHATLYWYRQILGQGPELLVQFQDESVVDDSQLPKDRFSAERLKGVDSTLKIQPAELGDSAMYLCASSVGQGVSGELFFGEGSRLTVL.

The chain uses TRBV11-2 and TRBJ1-1; no clear D gene. The CDR3 covers 12 residues. Germline V gene data show CDR1 as SGHAT and CDR2 as FQNNGV. V lost 0 bases and J lost 12, with 11 bases in between. CDR3 region: CASSLDRSEPFF. CDR3 DNA sequence: TGTGCCAGCAGCTTAGACAGGTCCGAACCTTTCTTT.

V gene TRBV6-5 combines with J gene TRBJ1-5; the D is unclear. V lost 4 bases to trimming and J lost 7 bases, with 11 bases between them. In germline, CDR1 is MNHEY, CDR2 SVGAGI. This CDR3 is 13 amino acids long. The CDR3 region has the DNA TGTGCCAGCAGTTCCACTCACGGACAGCCCCAGCATTTT. It specifies CASSSTHGQPQHF.

The rearrangement joins TRBV28 to TRBJ2-3; 7 bases map to TRBD1. This CDR3 has 16 residues. CDR1 and CDR2 (germline): MDHEN, SYDVKM. After removal of 2 bases from V and 3 bases from J, the junction contained 8 bases not matched to a gene. In nucleotides, the CDR3 is TGTGCCAGCAGTTTACCTGCAGGGGGATTGACAGATACGCAGTATTTT. It specifies CASSLPAGGLTDTQYF.

This chain joins TRBV24-1 and TRBJ1-2; 10 bases line up with TRBD1. Germline CDR1 reads KGHDR; CDR2 reads SFDVKD. Germline trimming cut 3 bases from V and 5 bases from J; bases unmatched to any gene: 5. This CDR3 comprises 15 residues. The CDR3 is CATSDPGQGLYGYTF. The CDR3 nucleotides read TGTGCCACCAGTGATCCGGGACAGGGGCTTTATGGCTACACCTTC.

This chain joins TRBV9 and TRBJ1-3, with D tentatively TRBD1 (6 bases). Trimming cost V 3 bases and J 11 bases, with 12 bases left between them. The CDR3 runs to 12 residues. Germline CDR1 is SGDLS and CDR2 is YYNGEE. The CDR3 bases are TGTGCCAGCAGCGCATTAGGGGGAGCCATATATTTT. It is translated as CASSALGGAIYF.

The rearrangement links TRBV28 to TRBJ1-4; D might be TRBD1 (6 bases). V lost 3 bases to trimming and J lost 5 bases, with 13 bases between them. The CDR3 runs to 15 residues. From germline, CDR1 is MDHEN and CDR2 SYDVKM. The CDR3 coding sequence is TGTGCCAGCAGTTTCCCTCGGACAGCGAATGAAAAACTGTTTTTT. Translation: CASSFPRTANEKLFF.

V and J are TRBV10-1 and TRBJ1-1; D remains ambiguous. The CDR3 is 13 residues long. Trimming removed 4 bases from V and 2 bases from J, with 8 bases in between. CDR1 and CDR2 (germline): WNHNN, SYGVQD (reference sequence). CDR3 amino acids: CASSVGSNTEAFF. DNA of the CDR3: TGCGCCAGCAGTGTTGGCAGCAACACTGAAGCTTTCTTT.

The chain employs TRBV18 and TRBJ1-1, with D maybe TRBD1 (5 bases). V was shortened by 1 base and J by 2 bases, with 11 bases between the two germline ends. This CDR3 contains 15 residues. Germline lookup yields CDR1 KGHSH and CDR2 LQKENI. The CDR3 spells CASSPLTTANTEAFF. CDR3 DNA: TGTGCCAGCTCACCACTGACGACAGCTAACACTGAAGCTTTCTTT.